What follows are 8 T cell receptor beta chains derived from one specimen sequenced in a study of cytomegalovirus exposure and HLA in healthy donors. Primers included in the PCR were 60 Vbeta and 13 Jbeta primers. Clones were sequenced by immunoSEQ multiplex PCR, and TCRdb holds only the in-frame ones, with some missing. In the table there are fewer than 150,000 clones, around 85% of which are singletons. Material for sequencing was PBMCs. These receptors came from a young woman in good health and CMV-seropositive.

The gene calls are TRBV30 and TRBJ2-1; 10 bases line up with TRBD2. The trim removed 8 bases at V and 4 bases at J, leaving 5 bases unmatched. The V gene's germline CDR1 is GTSNPN and CDR2 SVGIG (reference sequence). The CDR3 runs 13 residues. The CDR3 coding sequence is TGTGCCGGGCTAGCGGGGGATTACAATGAGCAGTTCTTC. Translating it yields CAGLAGDYNEQFF.

The CDR3 DNA reads TGTGCCAGCAGCTCTTACAGGGGGATGGGGGAGACCCAGTACTTC. Its translation: CASSSYRGMGETQYF. The V gene is TRBV7-9, the J gene TRBJ2-5; 8 positions match TRBD1. V shed 4 bases and J 5 bases; nucleotides not matched to a gene: 9. CDR1 is SEHNR and CDR2 is FQNEAQ in the germline V gene (reference sequence). The CDR3 has 15 amino acids.

This clone has more than one count but fewer than ten. The sample contains more than one DNA sequence encoding this CDR3. This rearrangement joins TRBV5-1 to TRBJ1-5; 9 nucleotides match TRBD1. CDR1 SGHRS and CDR2 YFSETQ come from the germline V gene. With 4 bases clipped from V and 6 bases from J, the junction kept 8 bases outside the gene matches. This CDR3 region has 15 residues. The CDR3 here is CASSPTGGAGQPQHF. In DNA form, the CDR3 reads TGCGCCAGCAGCCCCACAGGGGGCGCCGGTCAGCCCCAGCATTTT.

On this clone itself: Other DNA sequences from this sample encode an identical CDR3 as well. The chain has TRBV9 and TRBJ1-2; possibly TRBD1 for D (5 bases). The CDR3 loop spans 14 amino acids. The V end lost 0 bases, the J end lost 3 bases, and 9 bases lay between the germline ends. Germline-derived CDR1 and CDR2 are SGDLS and YYNGEE. The CDR3 here is CASSVGRGDYGYTF. The CDR3 DNA follows: TGTGCCAGCAGCGTAGGGAGGGGAGACTATGGCTACACCTTC.

This clone was found a few times. The rearrangement links TRBV6-1 to TRBJ1-3; D possibly corresponds to TRBD1 (6 bases). V was shortened by 2 bases and J by 0 bases, with 8 bases between the two germline ends. The CDR3 extends over 15 amino acids. The germline V gene has CDR1 MNHNS and CDR2 SASEGT. This CDR3 is CASSEKDSSGNTIYF. The CDR3 nucleotides read TGTGCCAGCAGTGAAAAGGACAGCTCTGGAAACACCATATATTTT.

The J gene is TRBJ1-5, the V gene TRBV7-2; possible D gene TRBD1, 6 bases. The V end lost 3 bases, the J end lost 9 bases, and 9 bases lay between the germline ends. There are 12 residues in the CDR3. Germline-derived CDR1 and CDR2 are SGHTA and FQGNSA. The CDR3 spells CASSFRGGPQHF. CDR3 nucleotides: TGTGCCAGCAGCTTCAGGGGCGGGCCCCAGCATTTT. Based on the CDR3 plus reference TRBV7-2 and TRBJ1-5, the full variable domain is GAGVSQSPSNKVTEKGKDVELRCDPISGHTALYWYRQSLGQGLEFLIYFQGNSAPDKSGLPSDRFSAERTGGSVSTLTIQRTQQEDSAVYLCASSFRGGPQHFGDGTRLSIL.

V gene TRBV5-8 combines with J gene TRBJ1-3; 9 nucleotides match TRBD1. The CDR3 is 18 residues long. Unmatched junction bases numbered 13, after V lost 4 bases and J lost 2 bases. Germline V gene lookup returns CDR1 SGHTS and CDR2 YDEGEE. The CDR3 coding sequence is TGTGCCAGCAGCCTCGGACAGGGGCTAGGTTCGGCTGGAAACACCATATATTTT. It encodes CASSLGQGLGSAGNTIYF.

The gene calls are TRBV15 and TRBJ2-5, with D perhaps TRBD1 (5 bases). This CDR3 is 17 amino acids long. Trimming took off 0 bases at V and 1 base at J, with 15 bases between the two ends. CDR1 is LNHNV, CDR2 YYDKDF, per germline (reference sequence). The CDR3 nucleotides are TGTGCCACCAGCAGAGATCCCCCTCGACAGTCCCAAGAGACCCAGTACTTC. Its protein is CATSRDPPRQSQETQYF.